One sample yielded the 10 T cell receptor beta chains listed below, sequenced in a study of T cell responses to AZD1222 COVID-19 vaccine. Sequencing used immunoSEQ multiplex PCR; TCRdb keeps in-frame clones, though not all of them. The sample consists of about 72,000 clones, about nine tenths of them appearing once. Sequenced here: peripheral blood, sampled 28 days after the second AZD1222 dose. All receptors derive from an adult who received the AZD1222 COVID-19 vaccine.

The J gene is TRBJ1-3, the V gene TRBV10-2, with 7 nucleotides matching TRBD1. Trimming removed 6 bases from V and 0 bases from J; junction bases left unmatched: 11. The CDR3 runs 17 residues. Germline V gene sequence: CDR1 WSHSY, CDR2 SAAADI. Here the CDR3 DNA reads TGCGCCAGCAGACATACCCGCCGGGACAGCTCTGGAAACACCATATATTTT. Amino acid sequence: CASRHTRRDSSGNTIYF.

J is TRBJ2-7 and V is TRBV11-2, with D perhaps matching TRBD2 (5 bases). Germline assignment: CDR1 SGHAT and CDR2 FQNNGV. V gave up 1 base and J gave up 3 bases, with 13 bases separating them. CDR3 length: 15 residues. The CDR3 DNA follows: TGTGCCAGCAGCTTAGGCCTAGCAGCTATCTACGAGCAGTACTTC. Translating it yields CASSLGLAAIYEQYF.

This sequence joins TRBV10-2 and TRBJ1-2; the D gene is possibly TRBD1 (5 bases). The CDR3 is 14 residues long. Germline V gene lookup returns CDR1 WSHSY and CDR2 SAAADI. Trimming pared 2 bases from V and 9 bases from J, leaving 16 bases between. The CDR3 loop is CASSEPTTGGSYTF. Here the CDR3 DNA reads TGCGCCAGCAGTGAGCCTACTACCGGGGGAAGCTACACCTTC.

The V gene is TRBV7-9, the J gene TRBJ2-3; D remains ambiguous. The CDR3 loop spans 14 amino acids. Trimming took 1 base from V and 1 from J, leaving 6 bases between them. Per germline, CDR1 SEHNR and CDR2 FQNEAQ (reference sequence). This CDR3 is CASSLVWGTDTQYF. Here the CDR3 DNA reads TGTGCCAGCAGCTTAGTTTGGGGCACAGATACGCAGTATTTT.

The chain carries TRBV9 and TRBJ1-3; D not resolved. This CDR3 spans 13 amino acids. V gave up 0 bases and J gave up 2 bases, with 3 bases separating them. CDR1 is SGDLS, CDR2 YYNGEE, per germline. The chain's CDR3 is CASSVGTGNTIYF. In DNA, the CDR3 is TGTGCCAGCAGCGTAGGGACTGGAAACACCATATATTTT.

The chain couples TRBV7-6 to TRBJ2-3, with 10 bases that match TRBD2. This CDR3 is built from 16 residues. With V trimmed by 1 base and J by 2 bases, 3 bases remained unmatched. CDR1 and CDR2 from the germline V gene are SGHVS and FNYEAQ. CDR3 sequence (DNA): TGTGCCAGCAGCTTAGGTCTAGCGGGAGACACAGATACGCAGTATTTT. Its translation: CASSLGLAGDTDTQYF.

The chain combines TRBV6-5 with TRBJ2-7, with 12 bases aligning to TRBD2. V shed 6 bases, J shed 7 bases, and the junction held 7 bases outside the gene matches. CDR1 is MNHEY and CDR2 is SVGAGI in the germline V gene. The CDR3 runs to 14 residues. CDR3: CASSRLAGAGEQYF. The CDR3 bases are TGTGCCAGCAGCAGACTAGCGGGAGCTGGAGAGCAGTACTTC.

J is TRBJ1-2 and V is TRBV2; D is undetermined. Germline V gene lookup returns CDR1 SNHLY and CDR2 FYNNEI. V dropped 2 bases and J dropped 7 bases, with 8 bases sitting between them. The CDR3 totals 12 residues. The CDR3 reads CASSELKVGYTF. The CDR3 nucleotides read TGTGCCAGCAGTGAATTGAAGGTTGGCTACACCTTC.

This clone has just one count. The V call is TRBV27, the J call TRBJ2-1, with TRBD2 as a possible D gene (6 bases). Germline lookup yields CDR1 MNHEY and CDR2 SMNVEV (reference sequence). The CDR3 covers 13 residues. V gave up 6 bases and J gave up 9 bases, with 15 bases separating them. The DNA for the CDR3 is TGTGCCAGCAGGGGGCTCCCCGGGGGTGAGCAGTTCTTC. Protein sequence: CASRGLPGGEQFF.

This clone was observed a handful of times. The V gene is TRBV10-1, the J gene TRBJ2-3, with 7 bases that match TRBD1. Germline loops: CDR1 WNHNN, CDR2 SYGVQD (reference sequence). This CDR3 has 18 amino acids. Unmatched junction bases numbered 13, after V lost 4 bases and J lost 0 bases. CDR3 loop: CASSGDRPGAPSTDTQYF. The CDR3 DNA reads TGCGCCAGCAGTGGGGACAGACCCGGGGCCCCTAGCACAGATACGCAGTATTTT.